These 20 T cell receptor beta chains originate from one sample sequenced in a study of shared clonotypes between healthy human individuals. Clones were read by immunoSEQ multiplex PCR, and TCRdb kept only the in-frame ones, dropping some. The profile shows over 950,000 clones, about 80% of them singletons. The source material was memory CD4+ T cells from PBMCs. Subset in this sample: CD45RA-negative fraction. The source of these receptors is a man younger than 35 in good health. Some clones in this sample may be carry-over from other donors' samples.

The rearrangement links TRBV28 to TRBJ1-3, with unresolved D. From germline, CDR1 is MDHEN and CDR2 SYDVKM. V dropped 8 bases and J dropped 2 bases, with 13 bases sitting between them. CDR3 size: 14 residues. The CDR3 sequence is CASCVQVAGNTIYF. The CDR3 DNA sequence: TGTGCCAGCTGTGTCCAGGTTGCTGGAAACACCATATATTTT.

This CDR3 reads CASSDDRGAAYEQYF. The CDR3 nucleotides read TGTGCCAGCAGTGACGACAGGGGAGCGGCCTACGAGCAGTACTTC. The chain uses TRBV25-1 and TRBJ2-7, with TRBD1 matching 8 bases. CDR3 length equals 15 residues. After removal of 3 bases from V and 2 bases from J, the junction contained 6 bases not matched to a gene. Germline lookup yields CDR1 MGHDK and CDR2 SYGVNS.

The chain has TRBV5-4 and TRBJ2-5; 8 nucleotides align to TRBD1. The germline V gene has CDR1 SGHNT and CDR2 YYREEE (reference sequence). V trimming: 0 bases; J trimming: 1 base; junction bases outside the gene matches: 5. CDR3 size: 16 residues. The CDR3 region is CASSLGQGSTQETQYF. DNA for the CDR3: TGTGCCAGCAGCTTGGGACAGGGGAGTACCCAAGAGACCCAGTACTTC.

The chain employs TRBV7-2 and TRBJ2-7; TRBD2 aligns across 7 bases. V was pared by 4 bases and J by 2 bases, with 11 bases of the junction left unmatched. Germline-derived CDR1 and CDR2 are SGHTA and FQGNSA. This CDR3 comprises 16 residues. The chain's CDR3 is CASSSRGSSGTYEQYF. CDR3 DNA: TGTGCCAGCAGCTCACGGGGGTCTAGCGGCACCTACGAGCAGTACTTC.

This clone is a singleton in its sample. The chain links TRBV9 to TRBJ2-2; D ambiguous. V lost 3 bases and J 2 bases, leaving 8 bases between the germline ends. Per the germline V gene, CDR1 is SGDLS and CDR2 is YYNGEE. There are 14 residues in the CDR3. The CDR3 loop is CASSASINTGELFF. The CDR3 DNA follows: TGTGCCAGCAGCGCCTCGATTAACACCGGGGAGCTGTTTTTT.

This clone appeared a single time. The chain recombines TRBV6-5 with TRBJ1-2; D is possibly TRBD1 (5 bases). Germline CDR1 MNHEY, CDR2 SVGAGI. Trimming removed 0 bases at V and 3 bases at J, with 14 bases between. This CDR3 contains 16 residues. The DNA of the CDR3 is TGTGCCAGCAGTTACTCAGCCGCGACAGAGTACTATGGCTACACCTTC. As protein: CASSYSAATEYYGYTF.

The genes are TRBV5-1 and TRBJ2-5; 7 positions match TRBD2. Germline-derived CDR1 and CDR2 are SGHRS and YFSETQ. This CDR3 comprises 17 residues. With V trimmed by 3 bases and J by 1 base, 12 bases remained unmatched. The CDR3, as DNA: TGCGCCAGCAGCTCGAACCCATCTAGCGGCCCCCAAGAGACCCAGTACTTC. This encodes CASSSNPSSGPQETQYF.

The CDR3 loop reads CASSLYKYEQYF. The CDR3 coding sequence is TGTGCCAGCAGTTTATACAAATACGAGCAGTACTTC. The V and J genes are TRBV28 and TRBJ2-7; D not resolved. CDR3 length equals 12 residues. In germline, CDR1 is MDHEN, CDR2 SYDVKM. V gave up 1 base and J gave up 4 bases, with 5 bases separating them.

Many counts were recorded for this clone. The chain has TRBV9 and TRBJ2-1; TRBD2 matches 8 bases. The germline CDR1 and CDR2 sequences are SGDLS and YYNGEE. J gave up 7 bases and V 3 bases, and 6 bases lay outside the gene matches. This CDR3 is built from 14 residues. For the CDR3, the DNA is TGTGCCAGCAGCGCGCGGGGGGTCTCAAATGAGCAGTTCTTC. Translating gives CASSARGVSNEQFF. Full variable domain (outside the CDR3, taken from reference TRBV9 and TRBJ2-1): DSGVTQTPKHLITATGQRVTLRCSPRSGDLSVYWYQQSLDQGLQFLIQYYNGEERAKGNILERFSAQQFPDLHSELNLSSLELGDSALYFCASSARGVSNEQFFGPGTRLTVL.

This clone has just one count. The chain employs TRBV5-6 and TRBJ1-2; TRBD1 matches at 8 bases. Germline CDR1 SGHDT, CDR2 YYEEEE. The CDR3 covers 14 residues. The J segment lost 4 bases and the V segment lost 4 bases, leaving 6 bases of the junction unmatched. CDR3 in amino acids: CASSRRQGLYGYTF. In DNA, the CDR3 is TGTGCCAGCAGCAGAAGACAGGGGCTCTATGGCTACACCTTC.

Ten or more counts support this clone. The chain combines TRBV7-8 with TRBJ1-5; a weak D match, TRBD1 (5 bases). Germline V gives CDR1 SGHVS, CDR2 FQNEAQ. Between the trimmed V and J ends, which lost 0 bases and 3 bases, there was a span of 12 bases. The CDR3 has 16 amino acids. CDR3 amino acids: CASSLAGGGINQPQHF. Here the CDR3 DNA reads TGTGCCAGCAGCTTAGCGGGGGGGGGAATCAATCAGCCCCAGCATTTT.

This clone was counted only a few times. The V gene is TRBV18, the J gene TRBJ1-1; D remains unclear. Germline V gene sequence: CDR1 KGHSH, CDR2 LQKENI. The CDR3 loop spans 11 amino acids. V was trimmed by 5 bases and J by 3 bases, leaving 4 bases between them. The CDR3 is CASSTDTEAFF. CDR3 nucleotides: TGTGCCAGCTCAACGGACACTGAAGCTTTCTTT. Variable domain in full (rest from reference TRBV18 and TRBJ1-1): NAGVMQNPRHLVRRRGQEARLRCSPMKGHSHVYWYRQLPEEGLKFMVYLQKENIIDESGMPKERFSAEFPKEGPSILRIQQVVRGDSAAYFCASSTDTEAFFGQGTRLTVV.

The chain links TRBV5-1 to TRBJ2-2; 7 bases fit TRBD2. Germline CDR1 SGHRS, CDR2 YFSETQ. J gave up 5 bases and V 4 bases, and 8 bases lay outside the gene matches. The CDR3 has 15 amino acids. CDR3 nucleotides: TGCGCCAGCAGCCCGGGACTACCTCAGACCGGGGAGCTGTTTTTT. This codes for CASSPGLPQTGELFF.

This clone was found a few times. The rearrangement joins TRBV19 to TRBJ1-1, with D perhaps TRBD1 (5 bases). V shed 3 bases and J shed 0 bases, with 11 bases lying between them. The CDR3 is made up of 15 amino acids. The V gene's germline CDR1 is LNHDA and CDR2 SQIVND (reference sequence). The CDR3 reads CASSIAGRVNTEAFF. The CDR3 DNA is TGTGCCAGTAGTATTGCGGGACGGGTGAACACTGAAGCTTTCTTT.

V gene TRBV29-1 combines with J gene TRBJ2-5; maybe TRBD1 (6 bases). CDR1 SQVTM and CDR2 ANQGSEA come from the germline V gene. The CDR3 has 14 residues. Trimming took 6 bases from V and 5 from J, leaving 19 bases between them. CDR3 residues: CSVDWQGMMETQYF. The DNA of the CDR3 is TGCAGCGTGGATTGGCAGGGGATGATGGAGACCCAGTACTTC.

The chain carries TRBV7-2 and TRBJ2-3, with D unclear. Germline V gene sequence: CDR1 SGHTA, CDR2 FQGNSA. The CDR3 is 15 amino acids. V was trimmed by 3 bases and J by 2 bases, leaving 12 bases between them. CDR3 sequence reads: CASSFMGSNTDTQYF. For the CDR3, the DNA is TGTGCCAGCAGCTTTATGGGATCAAACACAGATACGCAGTATTTT.

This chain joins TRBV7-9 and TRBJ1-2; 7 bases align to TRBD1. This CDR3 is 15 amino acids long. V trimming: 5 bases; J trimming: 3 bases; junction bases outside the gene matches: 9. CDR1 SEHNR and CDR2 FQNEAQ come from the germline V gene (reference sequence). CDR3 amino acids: CASSGQVGADYGYTF. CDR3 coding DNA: TGTGCCAGCAGCGGACAGGTGGGGGCTGACTATGGCTACACCTTC.

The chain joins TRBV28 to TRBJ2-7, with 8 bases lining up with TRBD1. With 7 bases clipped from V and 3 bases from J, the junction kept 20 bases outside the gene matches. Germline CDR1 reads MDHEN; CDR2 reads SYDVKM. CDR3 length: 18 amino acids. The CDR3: CASTPHRPPLTGDYEQYF. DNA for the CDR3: TGTGCCAGCACCCCCCATCGCCCCCCTTTGACAGGGGACTACGAGCAGTACTTC.

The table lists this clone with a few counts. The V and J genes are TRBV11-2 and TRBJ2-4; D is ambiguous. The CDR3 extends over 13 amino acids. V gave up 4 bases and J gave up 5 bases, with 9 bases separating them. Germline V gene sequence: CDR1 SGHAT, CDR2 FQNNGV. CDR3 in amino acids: CASSSGPENIQYF. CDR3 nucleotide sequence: TGTGCCAGCAGCTCCGGCCCAGAAAACATTCAGTACTTC.

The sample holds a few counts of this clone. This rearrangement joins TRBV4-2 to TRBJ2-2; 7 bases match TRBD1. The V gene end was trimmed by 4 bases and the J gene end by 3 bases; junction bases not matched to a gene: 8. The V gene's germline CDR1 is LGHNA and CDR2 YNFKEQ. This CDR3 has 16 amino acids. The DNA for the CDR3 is TGTGCCAGCAGCCGAACAGGGGTTCGGGACACCGGGGAGCTGTTTTTT. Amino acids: CASSRTGVRDTGELFF.